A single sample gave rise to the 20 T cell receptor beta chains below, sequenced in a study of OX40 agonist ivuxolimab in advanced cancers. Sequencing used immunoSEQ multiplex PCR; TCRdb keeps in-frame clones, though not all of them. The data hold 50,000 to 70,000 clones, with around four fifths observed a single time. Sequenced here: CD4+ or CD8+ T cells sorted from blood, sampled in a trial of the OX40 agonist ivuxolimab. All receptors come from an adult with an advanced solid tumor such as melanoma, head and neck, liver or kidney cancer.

CDR3 loop: CASSWGTVETQYF. In nucleotides, the CDR3 is TGTGCCAGCAGTTGGGGGACTGTAGAGACCCAGTACTTC. This chain connects TRBV6-6 to TRBJ2-5, with D perhaps matching TRBD2 (6 bases). CDR1 is MNHNY and CDR2 is SVGAGI in the germline V gene (reference sequence). V was shortened by 4 bases and J by 4 bases, with 10 bases between the two germline ends. CDR3 length equals 13 residues.

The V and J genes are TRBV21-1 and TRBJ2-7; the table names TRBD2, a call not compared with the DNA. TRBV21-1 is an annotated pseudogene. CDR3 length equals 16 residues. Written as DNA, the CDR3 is TGTGCCAGCAGCAAAGTGACATGGGACTATTGGGGCGAGCAGTACTTC. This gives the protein CASSKVTWDYWGEQYF.

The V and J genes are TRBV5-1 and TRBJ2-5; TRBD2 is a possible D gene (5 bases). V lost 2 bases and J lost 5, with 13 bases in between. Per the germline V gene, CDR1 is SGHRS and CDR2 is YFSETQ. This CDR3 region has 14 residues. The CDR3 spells CASSFSGLAETQYF. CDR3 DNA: TGCGCCAGCAGCTTCTCGGGGTTAGCCGAGACCCAGTACTTC.

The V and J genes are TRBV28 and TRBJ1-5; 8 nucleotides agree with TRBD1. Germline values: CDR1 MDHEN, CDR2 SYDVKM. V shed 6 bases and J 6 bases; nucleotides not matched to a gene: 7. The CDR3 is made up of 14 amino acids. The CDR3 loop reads CASRQGQGRQPQHF. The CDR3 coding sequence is TGTGCCAGCAGACAAGGACAGGGTCGTCAGCCCCAGCATTTT.

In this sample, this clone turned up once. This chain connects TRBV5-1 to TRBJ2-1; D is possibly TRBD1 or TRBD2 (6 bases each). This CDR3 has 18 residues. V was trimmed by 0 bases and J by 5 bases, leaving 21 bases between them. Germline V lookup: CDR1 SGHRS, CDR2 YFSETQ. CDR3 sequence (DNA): TGCGCCAGCAGCTTGGGTCCGGACCTTCGGCGGGACAACAATGAGCAGTTCTTC. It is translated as CASSLGPDLRRDNNEQFF. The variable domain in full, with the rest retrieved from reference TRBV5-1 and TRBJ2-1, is KAGVTQTPRYLIKTRGQQVTLSCSPISGHRSVSWYQQTPGQGLQFLFEYFSETQRNKGNFPGRFSGRQFSNSRSEMNVSTLELGDSALYLCASSLGPDLRRDNNEQFFGPGTRLTVL.

The CDR3 nucleotides read TGTGCCAGTAGTATCGGTCTAGCGGGAGGGGTTGAGCAGTTCTTC. It is translated as CASSIGLAGGVEQFF. This chain uses TRBV19 with TRBJ2-1; TRBD2 aligns across 12 bases. The length of the CDR3 is 15 residues. Looked up from germline, CDR1 is LNHDA and CDR2 is SQIVND (reference sequence). V was clipped by 3 bases and J by 9 bases; unmatched bases: 6.

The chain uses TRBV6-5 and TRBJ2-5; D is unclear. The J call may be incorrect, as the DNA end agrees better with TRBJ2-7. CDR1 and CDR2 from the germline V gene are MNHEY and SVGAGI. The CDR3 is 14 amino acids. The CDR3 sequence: CASYRTPARDEQYF. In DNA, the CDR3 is TGTGCCAGCTACCGGACGCCTGCCCGGGACGAGCAGTACTTC.

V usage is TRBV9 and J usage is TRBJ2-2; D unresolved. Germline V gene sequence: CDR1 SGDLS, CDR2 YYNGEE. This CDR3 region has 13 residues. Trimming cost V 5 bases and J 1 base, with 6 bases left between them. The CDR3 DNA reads TGTGCCAGCAGAGATATGAACACCGGGGAGCTGTTTTTT. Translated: CASRDMNTGELFF. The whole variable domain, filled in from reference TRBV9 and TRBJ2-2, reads DSGVTQTPKHLITATGQRVTLRCSPRSGDLSVYWYQQSLDQGLQFLIQYYNGEERAKGNILERFSAQQFPDLHSELNLSSLELGDSALYFCASRDMNTGELFFGEGSRLTVL.

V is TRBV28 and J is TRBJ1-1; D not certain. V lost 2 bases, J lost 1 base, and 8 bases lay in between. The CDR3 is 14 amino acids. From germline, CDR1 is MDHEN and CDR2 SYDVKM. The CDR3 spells CASSLVQTNTEAFF. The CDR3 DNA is TGTGCCAGCAGTTTAGTCCAGACGAACACTGAAGCTTTCTTT.

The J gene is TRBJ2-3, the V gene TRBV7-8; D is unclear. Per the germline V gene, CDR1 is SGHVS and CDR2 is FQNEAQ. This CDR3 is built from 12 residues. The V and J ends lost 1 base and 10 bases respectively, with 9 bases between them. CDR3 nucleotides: TGTGCCAGCAGCTTAGTCATAGGTTCGCAGTATTTT. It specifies CASSLVIGSQYF.

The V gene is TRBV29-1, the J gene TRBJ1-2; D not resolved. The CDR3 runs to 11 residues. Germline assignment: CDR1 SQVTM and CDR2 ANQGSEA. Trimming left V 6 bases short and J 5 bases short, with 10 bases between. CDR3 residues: CSVEREYGYTF. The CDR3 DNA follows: TGCAGCGTCGAGAGGGAGTATGGCTACACCTTC. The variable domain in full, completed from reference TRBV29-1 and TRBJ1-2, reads SAVISQKPSRDICQRGTSLTIQCQVDSQVTMMFWYRQQPGQSLTLIATANQGSEATYESGFVIDKFPISRPNLTFSTLTVSNMSPEDSSIYLCSVEREYGYTFGSGTRLTVV.

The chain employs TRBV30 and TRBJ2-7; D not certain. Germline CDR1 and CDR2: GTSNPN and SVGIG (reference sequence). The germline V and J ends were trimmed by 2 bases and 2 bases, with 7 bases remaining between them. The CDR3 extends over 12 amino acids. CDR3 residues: CAWSPGAYEQYF. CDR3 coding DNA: TGTGCCTGGAGTCCAGGCGCCTACGAGCAGTACTTC.

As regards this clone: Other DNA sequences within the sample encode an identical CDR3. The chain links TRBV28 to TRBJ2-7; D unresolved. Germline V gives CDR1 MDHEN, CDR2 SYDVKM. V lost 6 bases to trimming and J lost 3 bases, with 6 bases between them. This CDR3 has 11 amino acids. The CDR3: CASSQRYEQYF. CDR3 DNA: TGTGCCAGCAGCCAGCGCTACGAGCAGTACTTC.

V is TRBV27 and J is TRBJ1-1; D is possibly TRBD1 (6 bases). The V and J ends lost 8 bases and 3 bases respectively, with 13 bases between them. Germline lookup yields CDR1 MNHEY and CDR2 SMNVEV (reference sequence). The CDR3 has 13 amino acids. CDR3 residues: CASRGQYYTEAFF. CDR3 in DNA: TGTGCCAGCCGCGGACAGTATTACACTGAAGCTTTCTTT.

CDR3 residues: CASSLGGSGGTQYF. The CDR3 DNA reads as TGTGCCAGCAGTTTAGGCGGGAGCGGCGGTACGCAGTATTTT. The J gene is TRBJ2-3, the V gene TRBV28, with TRBD2 identical over 7 bases. CDR3 length: 14 amino acids. In germline, CDR1 is MDHEN, CDR2 SYDVKM. The junction had 7 bases not matched to a gene; V was cut back by 2 bases and J by 8 bases.

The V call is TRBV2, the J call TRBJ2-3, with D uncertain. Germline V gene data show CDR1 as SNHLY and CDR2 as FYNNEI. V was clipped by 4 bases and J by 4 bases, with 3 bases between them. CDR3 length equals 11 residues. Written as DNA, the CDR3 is TGTGCCAGCAGTGTCGCAGATACGCAGTATTTT. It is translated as CASSVADTQYF.

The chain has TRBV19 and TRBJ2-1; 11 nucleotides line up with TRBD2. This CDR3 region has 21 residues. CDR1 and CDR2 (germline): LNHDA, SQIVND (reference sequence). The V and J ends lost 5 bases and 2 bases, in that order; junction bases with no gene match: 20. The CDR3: CASSPRRLSGRAIGTYNEQFF. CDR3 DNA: TGTGCCAGTAGTCCCCGCCGACTTAGCGGGAGGGCTATAGGAACCTACAATGAGCAGTTCTTC.

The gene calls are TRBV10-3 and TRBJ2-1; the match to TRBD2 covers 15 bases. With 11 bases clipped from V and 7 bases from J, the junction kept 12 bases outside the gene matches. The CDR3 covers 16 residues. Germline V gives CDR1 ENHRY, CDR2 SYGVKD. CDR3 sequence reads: CAVEEPGTSGGNEQFF. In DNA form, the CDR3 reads TGTGCCGTCGAAGAACCCGGGACTAGCGGGGGGAATGAGCAGTTCTTC.

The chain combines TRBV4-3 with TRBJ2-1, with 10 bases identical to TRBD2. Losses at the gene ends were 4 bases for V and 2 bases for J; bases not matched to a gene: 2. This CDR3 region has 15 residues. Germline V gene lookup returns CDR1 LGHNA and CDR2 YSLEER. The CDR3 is CASSLGLAAYNEQFF. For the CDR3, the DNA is TGCGCCAGCAGCCTAGGACTAGCGGCCTACAATGAGCAGTTCTTC.

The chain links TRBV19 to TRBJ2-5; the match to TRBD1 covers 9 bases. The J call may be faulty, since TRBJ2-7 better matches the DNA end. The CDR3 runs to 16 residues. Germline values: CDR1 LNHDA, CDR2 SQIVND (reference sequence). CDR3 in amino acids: CASSIGPGQGEFEQYF. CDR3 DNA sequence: TGTGCCAGTAGTATAGGGCCGGGACAGGGCGAATTCGAGCAGTACTTC.